This record looks at one T cell receptor (beta chain) sequence and its context. This sample is part of a study of blood T cell repertoires in COVID-19. Turning to the study itself: In each case, the material was cDNA or gDNA derived from T cells, B-cell-depleted T cells, or PBMCs.

Generated by immunoSEQ multiplex PCR, the TCRdb table keeps only in-frame clones and is missing some. Of some 160,000 clones in the sample, approximately 87% were seen once. The sequenced material came from peripheral blood. The clonotype comes from a woman between 65 and 79 years old with COVID-19, enrolled during active disease.

The chain's CDR3 is CASSKIQGSNTEAFF. DNA of the CDR3: TGCGCCAGCAGCAAAATACAGGGGTCGAACACTGAAGCTTTCTTT. The rearrangement uses TRBV4-1 and TRBJ1-1; 7 positions match TRBD1. This CDR3 has 15 residues. The J segment lost 1 base and the V segment lost 5 bases, leaving 7 bases of the junction unmatched. Germline loops: CDR1 MGHRA, CDR2 YSYEKL.